Each of the 23 T cell receptor beta chains below was sequenced from the same sample in a study of T cells in Graves' hyperthyroidism and ophthalmopathy. RNA transcripts were the template for amplifying TCR beta CDR3 regions. Initially, a first-round RT-PCR of the TCR CDR3 employed the HTBI primer set. Each CDR3 protein is one row after TCRdb ran MiXCR on the multiplex PCR reads. The table has 600,000 or so distinct CDR3 sequences, about 15% seen once. Sequenced: blood. The receptor source for this set is a woman between 45 and 65 years old with Graves' ophthalmopathy.

The V and J genes are TRBV4-2 and TRBJ2-1; D call uncertain. Germline loops: CDR1 LGHNA, CDR2 YNFKEQ. The CDR3 spans 14 residues. Trimming took 0 bases from V and 6 from J, leaving 9 bases between them. The CDR3 DNA is TGTGCCAGCAGCCAAGAAGCAGTCTCCAATGAGCAGTTCTTC. Residues: CASSQEAVSNEQFF.

This clonotype has at least ten counts. J is TRBJ2-7 and V is TRBV12-3 or TRBV12-4; tentative D call: TRBD1 (5 bases). The CDR3 has 14 residues. V lost 5 bases and J lost 0, with 11 bases in between. For the CDR3, the DNA is TGTGCCAGCAGTCCTAGACAGAGCTCCTACGAGCAGTACTTC. Amino acid sequence: CASSPRQSSYEQYF.

The sample holds one count of this clonotype. This chain links TRBV10-3 with TRBJ2-5, with TRBD2 matching 11 bases. V trimming: 4 bases; J trimming: 1 base; junction bases outside the gene matches: 14. The CDR3 is made up of 19 amino acids. Germline assignment: CDR1 ENHRY and CDR2 SYGVKD. The CDR3 nucleotides are TGTGCCATCAGTGGAGGGCTAGCGGGAGGAGGACTTCTCCAAGAGACCCAGTACTTC. Its translation is CAISGGLAGGGLLQETQYF.

This clonotype was seen repeatedly, ten times or more. This chain joins TRBV28 and TRBJ2-7; the D gene is possibly TRBD2 (5 bases). With 4 bases removed from V and 3 bases from J, the gap between germline ends came to 16 bases. This CDR3 has 15 amino acids. Germline lookup yields CDR1 MDHEN and CDR2 SYDVKM. The CDR3: CASSYRRGILYEQYF. The CDR3 DNA reads as TGTGCCAGCAGTTACCGCCGGGGAATCCTCTACGAGCAGTACTTC.

This clonotype was counted at least ten times. The J gene is TRBJ1-1, the V gene TRBV28; D is unclear. The V end lost 3 bases, the J end lost 1 base, and 12 bases lay between the germline ends. CDR1 and CDR2 (germline): MDHEN, SYDVKM. The CDR3 is made up of 15 amino acids. DNA of the CDR3: TGTGCCAGCAGTTTGGCAGCCTCTGGGAACACTGAAGCTTTCTTT. Its translation: CASSLAASGNTEAFF.

In its sample, this clonotype was seen a few times. A much larger clone is a single base away; this may be a read error. The gene calls are TRBV20-1 and TRBJ2-7, with 12 bases aligning to TRBD2. This CDR3 contains 20 residues. From germline, CDR1 is DFQATT and CDR2 SNEGSKA (reference sequence). Trimming at V came to 0 bases and at J to 2 bases, leaving 17 bases not matched to a gene. The CDR3 is CSARDPTPATSGRWTYEQYF. For the CDR3, the DNA is TGCAGTGCTAGAGATCCGACCCCCGCGACTAGCGGGAGATGGACCTACGAGCAGTACTTC.

Only a few counts were recorded for this clonotype. V is TRBV15 and J is TRBJ2-1; D is ambiguous. This CDR3 spans 17 amino acids. The germline gives CDR1 LNHNV, CDR2 YYDKDF (reference sequence). V lost 1 base, J lost 0 bases, and 13 bases lay in between. The CDR3, as DNA: TGTGCCACCAGCAGAGGGGTTTCGCTACGCTCCTACAATGAGCAGTTCTTC. It is translated as CATSRGVSLRSYNEQFF.

This clonotype appeared many times. This sequence joins TRBV12-3 or TRBV12-4 and TRBJ2-1; D ambiguous. CDR3 length: 12 residues. Trimming shortened V by 3 bases and J by 9 bases, and 9 bases separated the two germline ends. The CDR3 protein is CASSLGGPEQFF. In DNA, the CDR3 is TGTGCCAGCAGTTTGGGCGGACCTGAGCAGTTCTTC.

This clonotype showed up many times. V gene TRBV20-1 combines with J gene TRBJ2-1, with unresolved D. The CDR3 runs 12 residues. V was shortened by 2 bases and J by 5 bases, with 7 bases between the two germline ends. CDR1 and CDR2 from the germline V gene are DFQATT and SNEGSKA (reference sequence). For the CDR3, the DNA is TGCAGTGCTAGAATAGGGAACAATGAGCAGTTCTTC. As protein: CSARIGNNEQFF.

The rearrangement links TRBV7-9 to TRBJ2-1; either TRBD1 or TRBD2 may fit D (5 bases each). From germline, CDR1 is SEHNR and CDR2 FQNEAQ (reference sequence). Trimming stripped 1 base from V and 1 base from J, with 8 bases between. The CDR3 is 15 amino acids. CDR3 coding DNA: TGTGCCAGCAGCTTAGTTTGGGGGTCCTACAATGAGCAGTTCTTC. Translation gives CASSLVWGSYNEQFF.

This clonotype was found a few times. The genes are TRBV7-9 and TRBJ1-1; D is undetermined. This CDR3 region has 14 residues. CDR1 and CDR2 (germline): SEHNR, FQNEAQ (reference sequence). Trimming cost V 5 bases and J 0 bases, with 10 bases left between them. DNA of the CDR3: TGTGCCAGCAGCCCCCAGGATCTGAACACTGAAGCTTTCTTT. This encodes CASSPQDLNTEAFF.

This clonotype was seen many times. This sequence joins TRBV7-6 and TRBJ2-5; 9 bases align to TRBD2. V was pared by 5 bases and J by 5 bases, with 9 bases of the junction left unmatched. The CDR3 sequence is 15 residues long. The germline V gene encodes CDR1 SGHVS and CDR2 FNYEAQ. CDR3 in DNA: TGTGCCAGCAGCCAAGGGACTAGCCCCGGGGAGACCCAGTACTTC. Amino acids: CASSQGTSPGETQYF.

This clonotype was seen more than once but under ten times. The chain joins TRBV7-3 to TRBJ2-3; 11 nucleotides align to TRBD2. From germline, CDR1 is SGHTA and CDR2 FQGTGA. The CDR3 contains 19 residues. Unmatched junction bases numbered 9, after V lost 1 base and J lost 0 bases. The CDR3 region has the DNA TGTGCCAGCAGCTTAAGAGGCCTAGCGGGGGGCCTTAGCACAGATACGCAGTATTTT. Its translation is CASSLRGLAGGLSTDTQYF. The whole variable domain, filled in from reference TRBV7-3 and TRBJ2-3, reads GAGVSQTPSNKVTEKGKYVELRCDPISGHTALYWYRQSLGQGPEFLIYFQGTGAADDSGLPNDRFFAVRPEGSVSTLKIQRTERGDSAVYLCASSLRGLAGGLSTDTQYFGPGTRLTVL.

This clonotype was observed a handful of times. This chain connects TRBV5-1 to TRBJ2-7; 12 bases are a match to TRBD2. In germline, CDR1 is SGHRS, CDR2 YFSETQ. J gave up 3 bases and V 4 bases, and 8 bases lay outside the gene matches. This CDR3 spans 16 amino acids. As DNA, the CDR3 is TGCGCCAGCAGCCCGACACCGGGACTAGCGGGCTACGAGCAGTACTTC. Its translation is CASSPTPGLAGYEQYF. The complete variable domain, with remaining parts taken from reference TRBV5-1 and TRBJ2-7, reads KAGVTQTPRYLIKTRGQQVTLSCSPISGHRSVSWYQQTPGQGLQFLFEYFSETQRNKGNFPGRFSGRQFSNSRSEMNVSTLELGDSALYLCASSPTPGLAGYEQYFGPGTRLTVT.

The J gene is TRBJ1-3, the V gene TRBV5-1; D unresolved. V gave up 4 bases and J gave up 0 bases, with 14 bases separating them. Germline loops: CDR1 SGHRS, CDR2 YFSETQ. The CDR3 extends over 16 amino acids. In DNA, the CDR3 is TGCGCCAGCAGCGGACCGACGGAGAGCTCTGGAAACACCATATATTTT. Translating gives CASSGPTESSGNTIYF.

J is TRBJ2-6 and V is TRBV6-2 or TRBV6-3, with TRBD2 matching over 10 bases. Per germline, CDR1 MNHEY and CDR2 SVGEGT. The CDR3 is made up of 18 amino acids. V lost 5 bases, J lost 1 base, and 8 bases stayed unmatched. In DNA form, the CDR3 reads TGTGCCAGCAGTGCCCAGTTAGCGGGAGGATCTGGGGCCAACGTCCTGACTTTC. Translating gives CASSAQLAGGSGANVLTF.

This clonotype appeared many times. This rearrangement joins TRBV4-1 to TRBJ2-7; no definite D call. V was clipped by 3 bases and J by 5 bases, with 8 bases between them. CDR1 is MGHRA and CDR2 is YSYEKL in the germline V gene. The CDR3 totals 12 residues. The DNA of the CDR3 is TGCGCCAGCAGCCATCCCTACGACGAGCAGTACTTC. Protein sequence: CASSHPYDEQYF.

This clonotype was counted many times. The chain is built from TRBV2 and TRBJ1-5; D is unresolved. V lost 0 bases, J lost 6 bases, and 3 bases lay in between. The CDR3 contains 12 residues. Germline V gives CDR1 SNHLY, CDR2 FYNNEI. The CDR3 region is CASSEASQPQHF. The CDR3 DNA reads as TGTGCCAGCAGTGAAGCCAGTCAGCCCCAGCATTTT.

The chain has TRBV10-3 and TRBJ2-7, with 13 bases aligning to TRBD2. This CDR3 contains 18 residues. J lost 3 bases, V lost 4 bases, and 12 bases had no gene match. CDR1 is ENHRY, CDR2 SYGVKD, per germline. In DNA form, the CDR3 reads TGTGCCATCAGTGCCAGACTAGCGGGAGGACTTCCTATCTACGAGCAGTACTTC. It codes for CAISARLAGGLPIYEQYF.

This clonotype has at least ten counts. The chain joins TRBV12-5 to TRBJ2-5; possible D gene TRBD1, 6 bases. Trimming stripped 5 bases from V and 0 bases from J, with 13 bases between. The CDR3 length is 15 residues. Germline loops: CDR1 LGHNT, CDR2 FRNRAP. CDR3 in amino acids: CASGPGTGYQETQYF. DNA of the CDR3: TGTGCTAGTGGTCCCGGTACAGGGTACCAAGAGACCCAGTACTTC.

This clonotype was seen a single time. One end of the junction varies from germline; a read error may be responsible. V is TRBV27 and J is TRBJ2-1; D not certain. The CDR3 spans 14 residues. Germline-derived CDR1 and CDR2 are MNHEY and SMNVEV (reference sequence). For the CDR3, the DNA is TGTGCCAGCAGTAACAGCAGCTCCTACAATAAGCAGTTCTTC. It specifies CASSNSSSYNKQFF.

This clonotype was found many times. The V and J genes are TRBV7-9 and TRBJ1-5; 8 bases align to TRBD1. Per the germline V gene, CDR1 is SEHNR and CDR2 is FQNEAQ (reference sequence). After removal of 4 bases from V and 2 bases from J, the junction contained 4 bases not matched to a gene. This CDR3 spans 15 amino acids. In nucleotides, the CDR3 is TGTGCCAGCAGCTCGCCGGGACAGGGCAATCAGCCCCAGCATTTT. It codes for CASSSPGQGNQPQHF.

At least ten counts were recorded for this clonotype. This sequence joins TRBV7-9 and TRBJ2-1; 13 nucleotides line up with TRBD2. The germline CDR1 and CDR2 sequences are SEHNR and FQNEAQ (reference sequence). CDR3 length: 19 residues. V shed 5 bases, J shed 6 bases, and the junction held 16 bases outside the gene matches. CDR3 in amino acids: CASSAITGLAGTRANEQFF. In DNA form, the CDR3 reads TGTGCCAGCAGCGCAATAACGGGACTAGCGGGGACTCGAGCCAATGAGCAGTTCTTC.